This T cell receptor (beta chain) was sequenced for a study of a mutant IDH1 vaccine in newly diagnosed glioma. Study information: Scheduled for weeks 1, 3, 5, 7, 11, 15, 19 and 23, eight vaccinations were given to patients.

Only in-frame clones appear in the TCRdb table, and some are missing; sequencing was by immunoSEQ multiplex PCR. The table shows tens of thousands of clones, with about 88% occurring only once. Note on this clone: Its antigen is undetermined.

The junction had 8 bases not matched to a gene; V was cut back by 4 bases and J by 6 bases. The CDR3 is 15 amino acids. Germline V gene lookup returns CDR1 SGHKS and CDR2 YYEKEE (reference sequence). The time point was: week 23, last vaccination. One vaccine dose held 300 ug of mutant IDH1 20-mer peptide and came with topical imiquimod. The chain recombines TRBV5-5 with TRBJ1-5; 9 nucleotides align to TRBD1. The sample in question was PBMCs, obtained from a glioma patient whose treatment included an IDH1 peptide vaccine. The sequence derives from a man aged 25 to 45 with glioma. The CDR3 DNA reads as TGTGCCAGCAGCCCACAGGGGGCTTCCGGTCAGCCCCAGCATTTT. Translation: CASSPQGASGQPQHF.